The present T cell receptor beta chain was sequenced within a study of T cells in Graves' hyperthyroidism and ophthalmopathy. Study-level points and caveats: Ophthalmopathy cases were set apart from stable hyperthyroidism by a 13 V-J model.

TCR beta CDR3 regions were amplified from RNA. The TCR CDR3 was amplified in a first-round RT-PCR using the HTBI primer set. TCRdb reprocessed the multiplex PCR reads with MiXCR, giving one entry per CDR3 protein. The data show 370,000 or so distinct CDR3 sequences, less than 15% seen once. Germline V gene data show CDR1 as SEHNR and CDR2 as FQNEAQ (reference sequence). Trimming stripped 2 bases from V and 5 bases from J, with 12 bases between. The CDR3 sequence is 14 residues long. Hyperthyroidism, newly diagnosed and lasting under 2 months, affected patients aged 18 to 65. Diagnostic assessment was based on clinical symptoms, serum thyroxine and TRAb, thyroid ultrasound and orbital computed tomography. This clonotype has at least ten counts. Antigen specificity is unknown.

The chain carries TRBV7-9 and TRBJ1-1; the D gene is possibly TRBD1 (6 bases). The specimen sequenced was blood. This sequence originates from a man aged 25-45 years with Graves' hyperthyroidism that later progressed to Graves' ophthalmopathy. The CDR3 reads CASSLTGGQTEAFF. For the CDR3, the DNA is TGTGCCAGCAGCTTAACCGGGGGGCAGACTGAAGCTTTCTTT.